This section outlines one T cell receptor beta chain sequence together with its context. It has no known antigen specificity. Its ends do not fully match the called genes, so a read error is possible. The CDR3 sequence holds 14 residues, the cysteine and phenylalanine included. Just CDR3 DNA is preserved here, 42 bases in frame from base 1. Per the germline V gene, ENHRY is the CDR1 and SYGVKD is the CDR2. The library was made by the immunoSEQ multiplex PCR assay. For most patients, genomic DNA was isolated with the Qiagen DNeasy Blood and Tissue Kit and sent frozen to Adaptive Biotechnologies for TCR sequencing. For most patients, genomic DNA was subjected to high-throughput TCR-beta CDR3 sequencing by Adaptive Biotechnologies. Concerning the study's data processing: TCR sequencing data for over 15 patients were retrieved from Adaptive's ImmunoSEQ software; a few other patients were processed with MiXCR and VDJtools. CD4 versus CD8 sorting errors were corrected by removing sequences found in both subsets at a frequency ratio below 5:1. Because the origin of CDR3 nucleotide sequences shared between donor and recipient could not be assigned, those sequences were removed. To count as alloreactive, a clone needed at least 2-fold expansion over unstimulated cells and a minimum CFSE-low frequency of 0.002% (template counts) or 0.001% (read counts). Mappable clones were those detected in sequenced pre-transplant spleen, lymph node, or MLR CFSE-low populations of the donor or recipient. The cumulative frequency of alloreactive clones was calculated as a percentage of all sequences, weighted by copy number. Here the immuneACCESS table is served through TCRdb, limited to in-frame sequences with V and J called. Missing clones are a known gap in these copies; in checked studies unresolved V genes cover under half, and the rest lacks a known reason. That table furnishes V, J and clone size, whereas the DNA furnished D and trimming. The sample profile shows approximately 85,000 clones; approximately 90% of them were found once. The ten largest clonotypes hold 7.6% of the sample.

The time point label, as the study defines it: cells obtained before transplantation from donor or recipient. CD3+CD4+ and CD3+CD8+ populations were FACS-sorted from unstimulated pre-transplant donor and recipient cells taken from spleen or lymph nodes. This record comes from a study of graft-versus-host responses after intestinal transplantation (dated by TCRdb to the early 2020s). With respect to the entire study: The transplants that recipients received were multivisceral, liver-intestinal, or isolated intestinal. Anti-thymocyte globulin induction was given to all recipients, followed by maintenance tacrolimus and steroids for 3 to 4 years. Rather than going through the commercial service, samples from three later patients were sequenced in-house on an Illumina MiSeq and processed with MiXCR. Alloreactive clones were identified by sequencing pre-transplant mixed lymphocyte reaction products and comparing these products with unstimulated pre-transplant donor and recipient T cells. The cohort enrolled 24 intestinal transplant recipients, one of whom was a retransplant, and a few patients without pretransplant specimens were excluded. Bulk TCR-beta CDR3 sequencing was used to track graft-versus-host and host-versus-graft alloreactive T cell clones in the graft, circulation and bone marrow after intestinal transplantation. Donor T cell macrochimerism was defined as a peak of at least 4% donor T cells among recipient peripheral blood mononuclear cells.

Broader findings and caveats from the paper: Early after transplant, peak levels of circulating GvH clones were found to be associated with declines in HvG clones. The conclusions were limited by the relatively low number and heterogeneity of the intestinal transplant patients. In the allografts of patients with donor T cell macrochimerism, GvH to HvG T cell clonal ratios were high. GvH clones were detected in recipient bone marrow, and some appeared earlier in ileal mucosa or blood, consistent with an intestinal mucosal origin.

The material sequenced was unstimulated CD8+ T cells sorted from spleen or lymph node cells, taken before transplant. The receptor chain draws on TRBV10-3 and TRBJ2-3, with TRBD1 tentatively as D gene (6 bases match). This sequence was found in a human donor who was the organ donor for an intestinal transplant. The sequence in DNA is TGTGCCAGCAGTTACGGCCAGGGGAAGTATACGCAGTATTTT. Its protein product is CASSYGQGKYTQYF.